This T cell receptor beta chain was captured by sequencing in a study of immune heterogeneity within non-small cell lung tumors. Genomic DNA extracted from bulk tumor tissue served as template. A total of 450 to 700 ng was used per sample. Several far-apart biopsies were taken per primary tumor during surgery. Samples came from untreated patients having curative surgery for newly diagnosed non-small cell lung cancer. The donors had newly diagnosed non-small cell lung cancer and underwent surgery intended to cure it. Study-level findings and limits: High-frequency clones unique to single sites coexisted with identical dominant CDR3 beta clonotypes that recurred across tumor sites within a patient.

Multiplex PCR amplified TCR beta CDR3 with 32 V and 13 J primers. TCRdb re-called the multiplex PCR reads through MiXCR, storing one row per CDR3 protein. The data contain 2,700 or so distinct CDR3 sequences, roughly 29% of them singletons. This clonotype has at least ten counts. Its antigen is unknown. A clone one base away is much larger, so this may be a read error. The sample comprised lung tumor tissue. The sequence came from a man aged 50-59 years with non-small cell lung cancer.

The CDR3 spells CNARTGGAGANVLTF. The CDR3 bases are TGCAATGCTAGAACGGGAGGTGCTGGGGCCAACGTCCTGACTTTC. The J gene is TRBJ2-6, the V gene TRBV20-1; 7 positions match TRBD2. The CDR3 length is 15 residues. Germline CDR1 DFQATT, CDR2 SNEGSKA (reference sequence).